This T cell receptor (beta chain) was captured in a study of blood T cell repertoires in COVID-19. The overall study: PBMCs, B-cell-depleted T cells, or T cells were the source of the cDNA or gDNA that made up the material.

Original processing methods: Estimated nucleated cell counts came from reference gene primer amplification. This table comes from immunoSEQ multiplex PCR, and its TCRdb copy is limited to in-frame clones, with some not included. That table furnishes V, J and clone size, whereas the DNA furnished D and trimming. Here the sample spans about 180,000 clones, around nine tenths being singletons. Germline CDR1 LGHNA, CDR2 YNFKEQ. Trimming took 7 bases from V and 1 from J, leaving 10 bases between them. The CDR3 is 13 amino acids. This TCR was sampled from a woman in her seventies with COVID-19, enrolled during active disease. Specimen: peripheral blood. The chain recombines TRBV4-2 with TRBJ1-1; no reliable D call. The DNA of the CDR3 is TGTGCCAGCAACTTGGTCGGGAACACTGAAGCTTTCTTT. Residues: CASNLVGNTEAFF.